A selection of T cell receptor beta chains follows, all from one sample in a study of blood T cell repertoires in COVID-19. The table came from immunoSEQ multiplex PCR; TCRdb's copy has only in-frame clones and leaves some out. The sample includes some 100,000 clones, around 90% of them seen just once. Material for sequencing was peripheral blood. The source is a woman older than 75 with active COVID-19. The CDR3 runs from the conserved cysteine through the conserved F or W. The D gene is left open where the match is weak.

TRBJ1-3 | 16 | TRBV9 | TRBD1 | CASSSRTGVSGNTIYF
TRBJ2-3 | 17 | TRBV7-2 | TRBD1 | CASSPNGGTGGADTQYF
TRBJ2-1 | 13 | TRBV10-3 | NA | CAISYAVYNEQFF
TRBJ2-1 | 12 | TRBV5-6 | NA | CASTFEGGEQFF
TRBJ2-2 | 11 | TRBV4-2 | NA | CASGQGLELFF
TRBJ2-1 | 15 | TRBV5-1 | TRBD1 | CASSFTGTGTIEQFF
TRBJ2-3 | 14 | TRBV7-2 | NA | CASSFIAEGDTQYF
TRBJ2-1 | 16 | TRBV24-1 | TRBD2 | CATGTSGAKDYNEQFF
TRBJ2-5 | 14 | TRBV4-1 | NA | CASSRSRTEETQYF
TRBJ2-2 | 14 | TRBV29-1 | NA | CSVVGQTNTGELFF
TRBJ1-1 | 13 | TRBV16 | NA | CASSQSRTKLAFF
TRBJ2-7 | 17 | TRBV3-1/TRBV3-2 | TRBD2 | CASSQDFSGISSYEQYF
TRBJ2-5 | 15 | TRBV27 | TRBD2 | CASSLLTGGLETQYF
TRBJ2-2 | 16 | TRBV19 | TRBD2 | CASSPPFTSGTGELFF
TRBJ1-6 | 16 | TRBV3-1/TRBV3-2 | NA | CASSQVSGGAGSPLHF
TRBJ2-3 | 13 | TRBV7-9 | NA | CASSSTGADTQYF
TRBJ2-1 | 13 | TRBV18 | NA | CASSPRGSDEQFF
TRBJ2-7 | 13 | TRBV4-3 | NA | CASSQERAREQYF
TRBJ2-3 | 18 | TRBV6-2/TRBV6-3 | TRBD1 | CASSNGQGRFLYTDTQYF
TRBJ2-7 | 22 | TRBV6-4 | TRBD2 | CASSDPHDLRDKGTSGGYEQYF
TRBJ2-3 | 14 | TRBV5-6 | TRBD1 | CASSLTGFTDTQYF
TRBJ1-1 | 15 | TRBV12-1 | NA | CASSSYDRLNTEAFF
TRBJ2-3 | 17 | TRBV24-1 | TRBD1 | CATSDPGTGDTTDTQYF
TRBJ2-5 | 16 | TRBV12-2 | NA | CASRCRLWRVGETQYF
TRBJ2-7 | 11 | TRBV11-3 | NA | CASSLINEQYF
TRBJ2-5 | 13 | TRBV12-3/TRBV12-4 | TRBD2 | CASRKTSGETQYF
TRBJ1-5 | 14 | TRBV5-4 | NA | CASSLGGSNQPQHF
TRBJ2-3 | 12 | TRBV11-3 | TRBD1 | CASSRDRDTQYF
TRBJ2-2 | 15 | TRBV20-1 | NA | CSASRPNGNPGELFF
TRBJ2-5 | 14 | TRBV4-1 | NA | CASSQGASWETQYF
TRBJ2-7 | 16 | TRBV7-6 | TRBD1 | CASSTHRQGSSYEQYF
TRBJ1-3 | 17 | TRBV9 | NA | CASSVDVTGRAGNTIYF
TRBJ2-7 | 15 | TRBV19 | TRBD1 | CASSTGQRSSYEQYF
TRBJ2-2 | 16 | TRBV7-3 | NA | CASSLAGFWNTGELFF
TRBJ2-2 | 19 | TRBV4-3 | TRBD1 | CASSQDWSITGGFTGELFF
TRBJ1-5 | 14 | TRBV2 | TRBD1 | CASKPGTGDQPQHF
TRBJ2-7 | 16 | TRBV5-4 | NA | CASSLGRGGGDYEQYF
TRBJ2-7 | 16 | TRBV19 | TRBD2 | CASSPTSGRAVDEQYF
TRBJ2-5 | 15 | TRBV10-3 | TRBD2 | CAIRRTGTSGETQYF
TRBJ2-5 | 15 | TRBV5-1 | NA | CASSIPGRGQETQYF
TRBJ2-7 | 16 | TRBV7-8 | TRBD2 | CASSREGTSGSYEQYF
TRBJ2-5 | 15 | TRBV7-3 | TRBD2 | CASSFGLADRETQYF
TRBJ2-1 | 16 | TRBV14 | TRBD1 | CASSQAGTGMYNEQFF
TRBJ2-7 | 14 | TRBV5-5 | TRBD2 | CASSPLAYTYEQYF
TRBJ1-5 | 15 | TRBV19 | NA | CASRWGGGSNQPQHF
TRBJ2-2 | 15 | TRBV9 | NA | CASSAEITRSGELFF
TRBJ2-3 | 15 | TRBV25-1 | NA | CASSEWRDSTDTQYF
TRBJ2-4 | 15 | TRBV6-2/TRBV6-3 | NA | CASSTRALPKNIQYF
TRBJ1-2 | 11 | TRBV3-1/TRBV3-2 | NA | CASSHGYGYTF
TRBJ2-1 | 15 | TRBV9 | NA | CASSVVGGFYNEQFF
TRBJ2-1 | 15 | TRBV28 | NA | CASSSLGAGTTEQFF
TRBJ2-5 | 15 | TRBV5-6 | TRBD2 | CASSHTTSGKETQYF
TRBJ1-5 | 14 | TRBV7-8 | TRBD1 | CASSLRQGNQPQHF
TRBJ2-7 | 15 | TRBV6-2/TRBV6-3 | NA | CASSYSLAISYEQYF